Following are 21 T cell receptor beta chains from one sample sequenced in a study of T cell repertoires and HLA-DP antigens. The protocol was immunoSEQ multiplex PCR, while the TCRdb copy is restricted to in-frame clones and leaves out a portion. Of 2,000 or so clones listed, 70% to 80% are singletons. CD4+ cells expanded for around 15 days were restimulated roughly 25 h with allogeneic-DPB1 HeLa cells. HeLa stimulator cells carried retrovirally transduced HLA-DPA1/DPB1, HLA-DM, invariant chain and CD80. Sequenced: CD137- CD4+ T cells from cultured PBMCs. The receptors here all came from a middle-aged man in good health and CMV-seronegative.

This clone was counted a few times. CDR3 loop: CASAPTGNEKLFF. Here the CDR3 DNA reads TGTGCCAGCGCCCCGACAGGAAATGAAAAACTGTTTTTT. The chain is built from TRBV25-1 and TRBJ1-4, with D possibly being TRBD1 (6 bases). The CDR3 extends over 13 amino acids. Deletions cut 8 bases from V and 5 bases from J, with 12 bases between. In germline, CDR1 is MGHDK, CDR2 SYGVNS.

V usage is TRBV5-4 and J usage is TRBJ1-1; D gene unclear. CDR3 length equals 15 residues. Germline V lookup: CDR1 SGHNT, CDR2 YYREEE (reference sequence). V lost 1 base to trimming and J lost 2 bases, with 12 bases between them. The CDR3 region is CASSLQLGRNTEAFF. The CDR3 nucleotides are TGTGCCAGCAGCTTGCAATTAGGACGAAACACTGAAGCTTTCTTT.

The J gene is TRBJ1-6, the V gene TRBV25-1, with a possible D match to TRBD1 (5 bases). CDR3 length equals 14 residues. Germline values: CDR1 MGHDK, CDR2 SYGVNS. V lost 6 bases and J 2 bases, leaving 8 bases between the germline ends. The CDR3 nucleotides read TGTGCCAGCAGACAGGACACCTATAATTCACCCCTCCACTTT. Protein product: CASRQDTYNSPLHF. Full variable domain (missing parts from reference TRBV25-1 and TRBJ1-6): EADIYQTPRYLVIGTGKKITLECSQTMGHDKMYWYQQDPGMELHLIHYSYGVNSTEKGDLSSESTVSRIRTEHFPLTLESARPSHTSQYLCASRQDTYNSPLHFGNGTRLTVT.

The genes are TRBV4-3 and TRBJ2-1; a weak D match, TRBD2 (6 bases). The V end lost 2 bases, the J end lost 8 bases, and 16 bases lay between the germline ends. This CDR3 has 15 residues. CDR1 and CDR2 (germline): LGHNA, YSLEER. For the CDR3, the DNA is TGCGCCAGCAGCCAATACCCCGGGACTCCCGATGAGCAGTTCTTC. Amino acids: CASSQYPGTPDEQFF.

This chain links TRBV6-1 with TRBJ2-1; D might be TRBD2 (5 bases). Trimming shortened V by 10 bases and J by 9 bases, and 19 bases separated the two germline ends. CDR1 MNHNS and CDR2 SASEGT come from the germline V gene. The CDR3 covers 13 residues. The CDR3 DNA is TGTGCCACCGAGATCAAGTCTAGCAGTGAGCAGTTCTTC. This codes for CATEIKSSSEQFF.

This clone showed up just once. The rearrangement links TRBV5-1 to TRBJ2-2; unclear D gene. V lost 0 bases and J 4 bases, leaving 13 bases between the germline ends. CDR3 length: 16 residues. Germline loops: CDR1 SGHRS, CDR2 YFSETQ. As DNA, the CDR3 is TGCGCCAGCAGCTTGGTTGAACGGCGGTCCACCGGGGAGCTGTTTTTT. Translation: CASSLVERRSTGELFF.

CDR3 residues: CASSSYRGQQSPLHF. In DNA form, the CDR3 reads TGTGCCAGCAGCTCATACAGGGGGCAACAATCACCCCTCCACTTT. The chain carries TRBV6-5 and TRBJ1-6, with 9 positions matching TRBD1. The germline V gene has CDR1 MNHEY and CDR2 SVGAGI. The CDR3 is 15 residues long. V lost 6 bases, J lost 10 bases, and 10 bases stayed unmatched.

By sample fraction, this clone is medium-sized. This chain links TRBV9 with TRBJ2-7; 9 positions match TRBD1. The ends lost 4 bases at V and 5 bases at J; junction bases unmatched: 13. This CDR3 is 16 amino acids long. The germline V gene has CDR1 SGDLS and CDR2 YYNGEE. CDR3 amino acids: CASSQLGGTGINEQYF. The CDR3 DNA reads TGTGCCAGCAGCCAGCTTGGGGGGACAGGGATTAACGAGCAGTACTTC. Variable domain in full (rest from reference TRBV9 and TRBJ2-7): DSGVTQTPKHLITATGQRVTLRCSPRSGDLSVYWYQQSLDQGLQFLIQYYNGEERAKGNILERFSAQQFPDLHSELNLSSLELGDSALYFCASSQLGGTGINEQYFGPGTRLTVT.

The chain uses TRBV7-2 and TRBJ1-2; 9 nucleotides match TRBD1. V shed 7 bases and J 5 bases; nucleotides not matched to a gene: 8. In germline, CDR1 is SGHTA, CDR2 FQGNSA. This CDR3 is 14 amino acids long. The CDR3 nucleotides are TGTGCCAGCATCCCAGCCGGGACAGGGTATGGCTACACCTTC. As protein: CASIPAGTGYGYTF.

This sequence joins TRBV7-8 and TRBJ2-3; D remains ambiguous. The CDR3 runs to 14 residues. The germline V gene encodes CDR1 SGHVS and CDR2 FQNEAQ. Trimming cost V 1 base and J 6 bases, with 11 bases left between them. The CDR3 region is CASSLDTGRDTQYF. The CDR3 DNA sequence: TGTGCCAGCAGCTTAGATACTGGACGCGATACGCAGTATTTT.

The chain employs TRBV18 and TRBJ2-3, with 12 bases identical to TRBD2. With 3 bases clipped from V and 4 bases from J, the junction kept 8 bases outside the gene matches. The CDR3 is 17 residues long. Looked up from germline, CDR1 is KGHSH and CDR2 is LQKENI. The CDR3 sequence is CASSPRASGGAADTQYF. The CDR3 DNA sequence: TGTGCCAGCTCACCTCGGGCTAGCGGGGGGGCCGCAGATACGCAGTATTTT. The full variable domain, completed using reference TRBV18 and TRBJ2-3, is NAGVMQNPRHLVRRRGQEARLRCSPMKGHSHVYWYRQLPEEGLKFMVYLQKENIIDESGMPKERFSAEFPKEGPSILRIQQVVRGDSAAYFCASSPRASGGAADTQYFGPGTRLTVL.

The rearrangement links TRBV9 to TRBJ1-2; 7 bases fit TRBD1. The trim removed 0 bases at V and 7 bases at J, leaving 6 bases unmatched. Germline assignment: CDR1 SGDLS and CDR2 YYNGEE. The CDR3 has 14 residues. Here the CDR3 DNA reads TGTGCCAGCAGCGTAGGTCGACAGGGTGGTGGCTACACCTTC. This codes for CASSVGRQGGGYTF.

The gene calls are TRBV18 and TRBJ2-7; 12 positions match TRBD2. V shed 2 bases, J shed 3 bases, and the junction held 5 bases outside the gene matches. Germline V gene lookup returns CDR1 KGHSH and CDR2 LQKENI. The CDR3 loop spans 16 amino acids. The CDR3 loop reads CASSPTTSGSFYEQYF. CDR3 DNA: TGTGCCAGCTCACCAACGACTAGCGGGAGCTTCTACGAGCAGTACTTC.

The CDR3 DNA is TGTGCCAGCAGCTTAGATAGCGGGAGGGCCAAAGAGACCCAGTACTTC. Protein sequence: CASSLDSGRAKETQYF. This chain links TRBV7-2 with TRBJ2-5; 11 positions agree with TRBD2. The CDR3 sequence is 16 residues long. V dropped 1 base and J dropped 3; count of bases not matched to a gene: 4. The germline CDR1 and CDR2 sequences are SGHTA and FQGNSA.

The chain couples TRBV18 to TRBJ2-7, with TRBD1 as a possible D gene (6 bases). Between the trimmed V and J ends, which lost 3 bases and 3 bases, there was a span of 9 bases. The V gene's germline CDR1 is KGHSH and CDR2 LQKENI. The length of the CDR3 is 13 residues. CDR3 amino acids: CASSPVRGYEQYF. The CDR3 DNA reads as TGTGCCAGCTCACCTGTCAGGGGCTACGAGCAGTACTTC.

The chain couples TRBV5-1 to TRBJ2-2, with a weak D call TRBD2 (5 bases). The CDR3 contains 17 residues. Looked up from germline, CDR1 is SGHRS and CDR2 is YFSETQ. Trimming left V 3 bases short and J 2 bases short, with 17 bases between. This chain's CDR3 is CASSSNTVTTNTGELFF. CDR3 DNA sequence: TGCGCCAGCAGCTCCAATACCGTGACTACAAACACCGGGGAGCTGTTTTTT. The full variable domain, rest sourced from reference TRBV5-1 and TRBJ2-2, is KAGVTQTPRYLIKTRGQQVTLSCSPISGHRSVSWYQQTPGQGLQFLFEYFSETQRNKGNFPGRFSGRQFSNSRSEMNVSTLELGDSALYLCASSSNTVTTNTGELFFGEGSRLTVL.

V usage is TRBV7-2 and J usage is TRBJ2-1, with no clear D. Germline V lookup: CDR1 SGHTA, CDR2 FQGNSA. Trimming took 5 bases from V and 6 from J, leaving 8 bases between them. The length of the CDR3 is 12 residues. For the CDR3, the DNA is TGTGCCAGCAGCGAACGGTCCAATGAGCAGTTCTTC. This encodes CASSERSNEQFF.

The rearrangement joins TRBV29-1 to TRBJ1-1; 9 bases map to TRBD1. The CDR3 totals 14 residues. V was clipped by 1 base and J by 2 bases; unmatched bases: 2. The germline V gene encodes CDR1 SQVTM and CDR2 ANQGSEA. CDR3: CSVEVQGANTEAFF. CDR3 nucleotide sequence: TGCAGCGTTGAAGTACAGGGGGCTAACACTGAAGCTTTCTTT.

The chain joins TRBV10-1 to TRBJ2-2; D uncertain. Trimming pared 0 bases from V and 0 bases from J, leaving 8 bases between. Germline CDR1 reads WNHNN; CDR2 reads SYGVQD (reference sequence). The CDR3 spans 16 residues. This CDR3 reads CASSESSRSNTGELFF. The CDR3 region has the DNA TGCGCCAGCAGTGAGTCGAGCAGATCGAACACCGGGGAGCTGTTTTTT.

The chain recombines TRBV7-1 with TRBJ2-1, with a tentative D call TRBD2 (7 bases). TRBV7-1 is given ORF status, its function remaining uncertain. The CDR3 spans 13 residues. Trimming cost V 4 bases and J 7 bases, with 11 bases left between them. The CDR3 loop reads CASSLRGANEQFF. In nucleotides, the CDR3 is TGTGCCAGCAGCTTACGGGGGGCAAATGAGCAGTTCTTC.

This clone was observed a few times. The CDR3 DNA reads TGTGCCAGCAGCCCCTCACCGAATGAAAAACTGTTTTTT. It codes for CASSPSPNEKLFF. The J gene is TRBJ1-4, the V gene TRBV7-9; D gene unclear. The CDR3 sequence is 13 residues long. V lost 5 bases, J lost 5 bases, and 9 bases lay in between. Germline V lookup: CDR1 SEHNR, CDR2 FQNEAQ (reference sequence). The full variable domain, with the rest looked up from reference TRBV7-9 and TRBJ1-4, is DTGVSQNPRHKITKRGQNVTFRCDPISEHNRLYWYRQTLGQGPEFLTYFQNEAQLEKSRLLSDRFSAERPKGSFSTLEIQRTEQGDSAMYLCASSPSPNEKLFFGSGTQLSVL.